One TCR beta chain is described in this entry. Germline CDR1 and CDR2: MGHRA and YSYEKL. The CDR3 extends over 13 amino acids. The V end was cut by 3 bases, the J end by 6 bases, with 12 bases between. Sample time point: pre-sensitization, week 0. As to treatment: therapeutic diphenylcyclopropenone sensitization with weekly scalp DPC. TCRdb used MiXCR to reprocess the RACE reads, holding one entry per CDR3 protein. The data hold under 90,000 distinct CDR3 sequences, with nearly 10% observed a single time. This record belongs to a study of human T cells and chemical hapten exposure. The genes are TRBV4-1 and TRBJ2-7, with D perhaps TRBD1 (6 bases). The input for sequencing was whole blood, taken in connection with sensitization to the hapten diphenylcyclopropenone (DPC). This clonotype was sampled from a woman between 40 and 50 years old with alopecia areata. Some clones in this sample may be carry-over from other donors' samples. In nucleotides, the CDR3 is TGCGCCAGCAGCCACCCGACAGGAGCCGAGCAGTACTTC. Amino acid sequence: CASSHPTGAEQYF.